The 3 T cell receptor beta chains below all came from one sample that was sequenced in a study of regulatory T cells in long-lasting Graves disease. Time point of the sample: newly diagnosed GD, antithyroid drugs for less than 3 months. The TCR library was made from RNA that had been extracted from PBMCs in TRIzol. iRepertoire HTBI primers and Arm-PCR of CDR3 regions built TCR beta libraries. One entry per CDR3 protein, called by TCRdb with MiXCR from the multiplex PCR reads. The profile shows 530,000 or so distinct CDR3 sequences, approximately 15% of them singletons. This sample also appeared in a second study, on T cells in Graves' hyperthyroidism and ophthalmopathy.

The source material was peripheral blood mononuclear cells (PBMCs), sampled at new diagnosis, from a patient treated with antithyroid drugs. The receptor source for this set is a man aged 30-40 years with Graves disease.

This clonotype was detected ten times or more. The V call is TRBV2, the J call TRBJ1-1; 7 bases align to TRBD1. CDR3 length: 17 amino acids. The germline V gene has CDR1 SNHLY and CDR2 FYNNEI. V lost 6 bases to trimming and J lost 0 bases; unmatched junction nucleotides: 13. The CDR3 reads CASSLNPRQGLNTEAFF. The DNA for the CDR3 is TGTGCCAGCAGCCTCAACCCCAGACAGGGCCTGAACACTGAAGCTTTCTTT.

This clonotype was found many times. This rearrangement joins TRBV29-1 to TRBJ2-4, with 7 nucleotides matching TRBD1. The CDR3 is 15 amino acids. Per germline, CDR1 SQVTM and CDR2 ANQGSEA. With 4 bases clipped from V and 5 bases from J, the junction kept 11 bases outside the gene matches. CDR3 in amino acids: CSVALSGTDQNIQYF. The CDR3 region has the DNA TGCAGCGTTGCCCTGTCCGGGACAGACCAAAACATTCAGTACTTC. Supplemented by reference TRBV29-1 and TRBJ2-4, the full variable domain reads SAVISQKPSRDICQRGTSLTIQCQVDSQVTMMFWYRQQPGQSLTLIATANQGSEATYESGFVIDKFPISRPNLTFSTLTVSNMSPEDSSIYLCSVALSGTDQNIQYFGAGTRLSVL.

The rearrangement joins TRBV5-1 to TRBJ1-1; no clear D gene. From germline, CDR1 is SGHRS and CDR2 YFSETQ. This CDR3 spans 13 amino acids. V was shortened by 4 bases and J by 1 base, with 8 bases between the two germline ends. The CDR3 protein is CASSMDGNTEAFF. The CDR3 coding sequence is TGCGCCAGCAGCATGGACGGGAACACTGAAGCTTTCTTT.